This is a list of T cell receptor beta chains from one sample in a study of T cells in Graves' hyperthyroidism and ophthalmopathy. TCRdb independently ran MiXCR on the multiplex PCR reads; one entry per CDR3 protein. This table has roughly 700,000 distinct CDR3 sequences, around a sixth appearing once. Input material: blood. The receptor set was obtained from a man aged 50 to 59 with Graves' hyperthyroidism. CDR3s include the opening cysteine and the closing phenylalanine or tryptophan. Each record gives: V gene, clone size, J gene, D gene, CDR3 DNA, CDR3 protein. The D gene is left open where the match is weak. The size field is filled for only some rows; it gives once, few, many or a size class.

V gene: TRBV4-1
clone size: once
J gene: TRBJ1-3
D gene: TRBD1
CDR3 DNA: TGCGCCAGCAGCCAAGATCGGGACAGGGCAGGTGGAAACACCATATATTTT
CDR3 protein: CASSQDRDRAGGNTIYF

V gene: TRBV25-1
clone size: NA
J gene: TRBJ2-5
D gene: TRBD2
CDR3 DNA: TGTGCCAGCACCGGGACTAGGGAAGAGACCCAGTACTTC
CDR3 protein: CASTGTREETQYF

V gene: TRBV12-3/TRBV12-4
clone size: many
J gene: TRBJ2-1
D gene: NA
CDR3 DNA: TGTGCCAGCAGTTTCCCTTTGGGGAATGAGCAGTTCTTC
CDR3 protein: CASSFPLGNEQFF

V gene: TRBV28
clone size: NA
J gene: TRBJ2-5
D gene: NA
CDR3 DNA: TGTGCCAGCAGCAATTCCGGACGCCAGGGGACCCAGTACTTC
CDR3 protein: CASSNSGRQGTQYF

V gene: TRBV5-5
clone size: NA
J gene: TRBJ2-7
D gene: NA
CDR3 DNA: TGTGCCAGCAGCCCCCCCGCTGTCGACTACGAGCAGTACTTC
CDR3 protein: CASSPPAVDYEQYF

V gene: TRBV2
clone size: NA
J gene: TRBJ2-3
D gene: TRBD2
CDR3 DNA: TGTGCCAGCAGAGGACTAGCGGGAGTTGATACGCAGTATTTT
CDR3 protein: CASRGLAGVDTQYF

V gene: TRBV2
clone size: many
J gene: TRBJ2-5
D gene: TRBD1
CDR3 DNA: TGTGCCAGCAGTGGGGACAGGGTGATATACTTC
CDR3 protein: CASSGDRVIYF

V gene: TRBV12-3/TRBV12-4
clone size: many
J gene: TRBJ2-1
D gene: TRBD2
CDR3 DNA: TGTGCCAGCAGTTTCTTGGGCAGGGTGGGTAGCGGGAGGGTCTATATCAATGAGCAGTTCTTC
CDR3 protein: CASSFLGRVGSGRVYINEQFF

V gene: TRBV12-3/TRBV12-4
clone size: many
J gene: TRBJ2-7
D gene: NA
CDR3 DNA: TGTGCCAGCAGTTTAGGAATGGACACCCCCTACGAGCAGTACTTC
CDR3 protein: CASSLGMDTPYEQYF

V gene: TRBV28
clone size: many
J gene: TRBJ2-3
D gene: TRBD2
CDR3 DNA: TGTGCCACCGGGGGGGATACGCAGTATTTT
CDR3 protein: CATGGDTQYF

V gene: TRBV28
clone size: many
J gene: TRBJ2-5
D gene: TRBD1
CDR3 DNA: TGTGCCAGCAGCCTGGACAGGGGGCAGAAGACCCAGTACTTC
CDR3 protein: CASSLDRGQKTQYF

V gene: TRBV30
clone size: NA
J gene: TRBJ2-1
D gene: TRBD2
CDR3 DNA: TGTGCCTGGAGGGTTCGACTAGCAGCCAATGAGCAGTTCTTC
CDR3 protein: CAWRVRLAANEQFF

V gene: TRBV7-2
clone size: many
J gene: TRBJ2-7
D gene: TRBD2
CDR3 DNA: TGTGCCAGCAGCCGTGGGGCAGCGGGGAGCCCCTACGAGCAGTACTTC
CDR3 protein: CASSRGAAGSPYEQYF

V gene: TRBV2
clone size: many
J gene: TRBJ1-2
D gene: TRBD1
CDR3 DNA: TGTGCCAGCACGGGACAGGGGGCTTCTAACTATGGCTACACCTTC
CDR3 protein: CASTGQGASNYGYTF

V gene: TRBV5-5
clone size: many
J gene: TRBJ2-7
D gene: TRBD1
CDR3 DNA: TGTGCCAGCAGGTACCGGGACAGCCGACTCTACGAGCAGTACTTC
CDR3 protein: CASRYRDSRLYEQYF

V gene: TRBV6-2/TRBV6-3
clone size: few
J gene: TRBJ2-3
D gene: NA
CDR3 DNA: TGTGCCAGCAGTTACGGCGGGCTTAGCACAGATACGCAGTATTTT
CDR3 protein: CASSYGGLSTDTQYF

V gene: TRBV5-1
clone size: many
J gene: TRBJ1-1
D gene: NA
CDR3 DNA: TGCGCCAGCAGCTTGGGGGAGTGGGCTGAAGCTTTCTTT
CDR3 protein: CASSLGEWAEAFF

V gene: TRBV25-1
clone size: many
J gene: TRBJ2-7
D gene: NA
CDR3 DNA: TGTGCCAGCAGTCCCCGTGGGCGGGGGCACGAGCAGTACTTC
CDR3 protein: CASSPRGRGHEQYF

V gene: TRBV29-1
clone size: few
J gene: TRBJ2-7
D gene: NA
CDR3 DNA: TGCAGCGTAGCAGGGTCAAGCTCCTACGAGCAGTACTTC
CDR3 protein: CSVAGSSSYEQYF

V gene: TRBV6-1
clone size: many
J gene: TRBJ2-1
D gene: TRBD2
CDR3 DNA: TGTGCCAGCAGAACACTAGCGGGAGTCTACAATGAGCAGTTCTTC
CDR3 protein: CASRTLAGVYNEQFF

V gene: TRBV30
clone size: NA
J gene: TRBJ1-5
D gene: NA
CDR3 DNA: TGTGCCTGCAGTGTATGGGCCGGGGGCAATCAGCCCCAGCATTTT
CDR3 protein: CACSVWAGGNQPQHF

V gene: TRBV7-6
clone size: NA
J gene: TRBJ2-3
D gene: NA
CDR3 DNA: TGTGCCAGCAGCTTGCGGGCGCCCACAGATACGCAGTATTTT
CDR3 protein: CASSLRAPTDTQYF

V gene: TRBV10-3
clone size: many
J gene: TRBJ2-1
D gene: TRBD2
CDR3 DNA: TGTGCCATCAGTGAGGTAGCGGGAGGGCCCCATGAGCAGTTCTTC
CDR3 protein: CAISEVAGGPHEQFF

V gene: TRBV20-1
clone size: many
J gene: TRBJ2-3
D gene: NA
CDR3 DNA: TGCAGTGCTAGGCCTACGACTTATAATACGCAGTATTTT
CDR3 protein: CSARPTTYNTQYF

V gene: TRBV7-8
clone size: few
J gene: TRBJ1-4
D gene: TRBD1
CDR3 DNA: TGTGCCAGCAGCTCCCCGACAGGGTTGACTAATGAAAAACTGTTTTTT
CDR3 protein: CASSSPTGLTNEKLFF

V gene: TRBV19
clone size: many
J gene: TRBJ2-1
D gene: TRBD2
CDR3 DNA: TGTGCCAGTAGGGACCTAGGGACTAGCGGGCGTCAGCAGTTCTTC
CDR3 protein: CASRDLGTSGRQQFF

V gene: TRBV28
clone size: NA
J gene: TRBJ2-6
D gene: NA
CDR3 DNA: TGTGCCAGCAGTTTATATGGCCCGCGGACTGGGGCCAACGTCCTGACTTTC
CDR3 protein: CASSLYGPRTGANVLTF

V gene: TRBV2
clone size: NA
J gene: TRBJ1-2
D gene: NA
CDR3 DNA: TGTGCCAGCAGTGTTTCTGCCGCAAGCGGGTTCGGCTACACCTTC
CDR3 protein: CASSVSAASGFGYTF

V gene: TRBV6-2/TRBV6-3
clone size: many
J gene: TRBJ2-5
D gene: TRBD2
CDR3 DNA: TGTGCCAGCAGTAAACTAGCGGTCAGACAAGAGACCCAGTACTTC
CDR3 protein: CASSKLAVRQETQYF

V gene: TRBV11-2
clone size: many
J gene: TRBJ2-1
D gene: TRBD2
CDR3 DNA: TGTGCCAGCAGGCTAGCGGGAAGGAATGAGCAGTTCTTC
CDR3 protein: CASRLAGRNEQFF

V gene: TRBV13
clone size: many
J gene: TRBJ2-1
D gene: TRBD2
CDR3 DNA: TGTGCCAGCAGCTGGACTAGCGGCGGGAATGAGCAGTTCTTC
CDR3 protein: CASSWTSGGNEQFF

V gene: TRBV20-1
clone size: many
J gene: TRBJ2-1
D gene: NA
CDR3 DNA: TGCAGTGCTATTTATAGTCCTACTGAGCAGTTCTTC
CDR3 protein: CSAIYSPTEQFF

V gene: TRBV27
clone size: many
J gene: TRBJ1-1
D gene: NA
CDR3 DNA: TGTGCCAGCAGTAGCACGGCAGGGATGAACACTGAAGCTTTCTTT
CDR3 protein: CASSSTAGMNTEAFF

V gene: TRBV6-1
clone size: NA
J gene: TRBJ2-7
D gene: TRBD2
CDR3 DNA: TGTGCCAGCAGGGATAGCGGGAGCAGTTACGAGCAGTACTTC
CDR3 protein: CASRDSGSSYEQYF

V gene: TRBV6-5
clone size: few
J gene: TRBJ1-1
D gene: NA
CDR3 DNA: TGTGCCAGCAGTTACGAGGGGGAAACTGAAGCTTTCTTT
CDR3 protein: CASSYEGETEAFF

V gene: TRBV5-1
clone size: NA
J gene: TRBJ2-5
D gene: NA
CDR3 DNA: TGCGCCAGCTACACCGGGACCCAGGGGGAGACCCAGTACTTC
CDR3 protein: CASYTGTQGETQYF

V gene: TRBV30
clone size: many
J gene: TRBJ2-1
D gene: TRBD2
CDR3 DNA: TGTGCCTGGAGTGAGGGAGCGGGACTCTACAATGAGCAGTTCTTC
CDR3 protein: CAWSEGAGLYNEQFF